The 9 T cell receptor beta chains in this list originate from one sample, sequenced in a study of post-analysis software for immune sequencing data (dated by TCRdb to the mid-2010s). The intended sense of this specimen's time point label: second blood draw from one MS patient after hematopoietic stem cell transplantation. Library preparation was by PCR. The reads were generated on an Illumina HiSeq 2500. To reduce PCR and sequencing biases, unique molecular identifiers were built into the TCR beta cDNA libraries. Using fastp at Q25 and MiXCR, TCRdb reprocessed the public reads and kept productive beta chains. Identical CDR3 protein sequences are pooled into one entry, listed with their most common genes and DNA. The sample table records around 160,000 distinct CDR3 sequences; 36% of these occur just once. The ten largest clones capture about 26% of the sample. The sequencing here drew on blood, taken after autologous hematopoietic stem cell transplantation. The receptors stem from a girl under 18 with multiple sclerosis. Donor details come from another sample of the same person, matched by shared clones.

This clonotype showed up just a few times. The chain is built from TRBV20-1 and TRBJ2-5, with 7 bases fitting TRBD1. Germline V gene lookup returns CDR1 DFQATT and CDR2 SNEGSKA (reference sequence). J was trimmed by 2 bases and V by 3 bases; bases with no gene match: 6. There are 14 residues in the CDR3. The chain's CDR3 is CSARDRSTQETQYF. The CDR3 DNA reads TGCAGTGCTAGGGACAGGAGTACACAAGAGACCCAGTACTTC.

The count of this clonotype is one. The chain employs TRBV11-1 and TRBJ2-7; D perhaps matches TRBD2 (6 bases). The DNA end lines up better with TRBJ2-5; the J call may be wrong. The germline CDR1 and CDR2 sequences are SGHAT and FQDESV (reference sequence). CDR3 length: 13 amino acids. The CDR3 DNA sequence: TGTGCCAGCACCCCGGAGGGCGAGGAGACCCAGTACTTC. Encoded protein: CASTPEGEETQYF.

The V gene is TRBV21-1, the J gene TRBJ1-2. TRBV21-1 is deemed a pseudogene. The CDR3 is made up of 13 amino acids. CDR3 sequence reads: CASNWANLGGYTF. CDR3 bases: TGTGCCAGTAACTGGGCAAATTTGGGGGGCTACACCTTC.

This clonotype was seen repeatedly, ten times or more. The J gene is TRBJ2-6, the V gene TRBV5-1; a possible D gene is TRBD1 (6 bases). CDR1 and CDR2 (germline): SGHRS, YFSETQ. The CDR3 covers 17 residues. The V end was cut by 5 bases, the J end by 0 bases, with 15 bases between. The chain's CDR3 is CASSTQGLSSGANVLTF. The DNA for the CDR3 is TGCGCCAGCAGTACACAGGGCCTTAGCTCTGGGGCCAACGTCCTGACTTTC.

This clonotype was observed a few times. The chain recombines TRBV20-1 with TRBJ2-7, with D possibly being TRBD2 (5 bases). V gave up 2 bases and J gave up 3 bases, with 8 bases separating them. The CDR3 covers 12 residues. CDR1 and CDR2 from the germline V gene are DFQATT and SNEGSKA (reference sequence). CDR3 DNA: TGCAGTGCTAGACCTACTAGCTACGAGCAGTACTTC. Residues: CSARPTSYEQYF.

In its sample, this clonotype was seen a few times. The chain joins TRBV7-9 to TRBJ2-7, with 8 bases matching TRBD2. In germline, CDR1 is SEHNR, CDR2 FQNEAQ (reference sequence). The CDR3 runs 15 residues. Trimming removed 5 bases from V and 5 bases from J; junction bases left unmatched: 11. This CDR3 reads CASSLRSGSTHEQYF. The CDR3 DNA is TGTGCCAGCAGCCTTAGAAGCGGGAGTACCCACGAGCAGTACTTC.

With respect to this clonotype: One end of the junction varies from germline; a read error may be responsible. The chain carries TRBV7-3 and TRBJ2-1; D perhaps matches TRBD2 (6 bases). There are 14 residues in the CDR3. From germline, CDR1 is SGHTA and CDR2 FQGTGA. The CDR3 here is CASSFGDSHNEQFF. The CDR3 bases are TGTGCCAGCAGCTTTGGGGACTCCCACAATGAGCAGTTCTTC.

This chain links TRBV7-2 with TRBJ2-7; tentatively, D is TRBD2 (5 bases). CDR3 size: 14 residues. The germline gives CDR1 SGHTA, CDR2 FQGNSA. Trimming removed 1 base at V and 4 bases at J, with 11 bases between. CDR3 amino acids: CASSLEYGGYEQYF. The CDR3 DNA sequence: TGTGCCAGCAGCTTAGAATACGGAGGTTACGAGCAGTACTTC.

The CDR3 protein is CASSRSSLGNQPQHF. The CDR3 nucleotides are TGTGCCAGCAGTCGGAGCAGCCTAGGCAATCAGCCCCAGCATTTT. This chain links TRBV6-1 with TRBJ1-5; D is unclear. This CDR3 has 15 residues. Germline V CDR1 and CDR2: MNHNS, SASEGT. Trimming removed 5 bases at V and 2 bases at J, with 13 bases between.